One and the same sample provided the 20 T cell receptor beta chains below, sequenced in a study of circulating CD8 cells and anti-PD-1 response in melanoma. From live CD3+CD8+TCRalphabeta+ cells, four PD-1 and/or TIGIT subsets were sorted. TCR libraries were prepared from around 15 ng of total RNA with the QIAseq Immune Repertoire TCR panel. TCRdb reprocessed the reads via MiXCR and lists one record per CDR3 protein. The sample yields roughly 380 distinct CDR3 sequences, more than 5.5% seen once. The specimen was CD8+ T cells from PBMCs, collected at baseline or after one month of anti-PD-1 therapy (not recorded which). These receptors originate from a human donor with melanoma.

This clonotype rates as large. The CDR3 DNA reads TGTGCCACCAGTGACCCCGGGACGGCGACCTACGAGCAGTACTTC. Translated: CATSDPGTATYEQYF. The V and J genes are TRBV24-1 and TRBJ2-7; D tentatively fits TRBD1 or TRBD2 (5 bases each). CDR1 and CDR2 (germline): KGHDR, SFDVKD. V dropped 4 bases and J dropped 2 bases, with 14 bases sitting between them. The CDR3 spans 15 residues.

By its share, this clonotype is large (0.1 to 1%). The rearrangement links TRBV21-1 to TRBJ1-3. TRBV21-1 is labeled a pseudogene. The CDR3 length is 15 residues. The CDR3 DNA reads TGTGCCAGCAGCAAAGATTTAGGACGGGGAAACACCATATATTTT. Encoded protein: CASSKDLGRGNTIYF.

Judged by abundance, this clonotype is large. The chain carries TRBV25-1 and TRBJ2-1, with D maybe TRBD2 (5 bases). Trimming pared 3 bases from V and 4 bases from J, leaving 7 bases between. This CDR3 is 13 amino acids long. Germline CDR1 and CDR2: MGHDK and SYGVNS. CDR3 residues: CASSDRGYNEQFF. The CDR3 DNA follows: TGTGCCAGCAGTGATCGCGGGTACAATGAGCAGTTCTTC.

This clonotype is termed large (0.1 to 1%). CDR3 protein: CASSQGEDREVLIEAFF. Here the CDR3 DNA reads TGTGCCAGCAGCCAAGGAGAGGACAGAGAGGTTCTAATAGAAGCTTTCTTT. The rearrangement links TRBV14 to TRBJ1-1; D might be TRBD1 (6 bases). CDR3 length: 17 amino acids. Germline V gives CDR1 SGHDN, CDR2 FVKESK. Deletions cut 1 base from V and 8 bases from J, with 23 bases between.

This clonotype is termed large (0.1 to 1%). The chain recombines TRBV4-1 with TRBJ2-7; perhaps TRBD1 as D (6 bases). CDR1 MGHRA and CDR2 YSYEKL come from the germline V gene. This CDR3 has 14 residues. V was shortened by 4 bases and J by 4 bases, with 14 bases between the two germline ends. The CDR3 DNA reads TGCGCCAGCAGCCCGAACGAGGACAGTTACGAGCAGTACTTC. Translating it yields CASSPNEDSYEQYF.

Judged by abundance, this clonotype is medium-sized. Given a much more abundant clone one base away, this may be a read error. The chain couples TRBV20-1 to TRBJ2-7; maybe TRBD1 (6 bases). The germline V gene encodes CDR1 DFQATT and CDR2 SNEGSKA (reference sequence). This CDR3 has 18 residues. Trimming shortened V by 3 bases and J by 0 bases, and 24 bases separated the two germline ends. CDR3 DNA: TGCAGTGCTAGGGGGCTGTTTAGCCAAGGGGGAAGCTCCTACGAGCAGTACTTC. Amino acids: CSARGLFSQGGSSYEQYF.

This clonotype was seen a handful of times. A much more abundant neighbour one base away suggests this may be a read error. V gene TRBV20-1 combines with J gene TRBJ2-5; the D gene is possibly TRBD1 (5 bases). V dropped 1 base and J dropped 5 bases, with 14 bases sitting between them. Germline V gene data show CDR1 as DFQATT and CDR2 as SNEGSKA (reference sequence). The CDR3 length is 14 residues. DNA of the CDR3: TGCAGTGCTAGAGGTAGACAGACCAGCGAGACCCAGTACTTC. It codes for CSARGRQTSETQYF.

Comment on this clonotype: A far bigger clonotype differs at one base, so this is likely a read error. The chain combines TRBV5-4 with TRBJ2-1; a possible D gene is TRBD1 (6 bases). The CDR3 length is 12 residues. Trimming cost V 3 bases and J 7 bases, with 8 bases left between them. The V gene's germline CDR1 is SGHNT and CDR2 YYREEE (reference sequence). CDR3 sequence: CASSSRGNEQFF. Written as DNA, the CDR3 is TGTGCCAGCAGCTCGAGGGGGAATGAGCAGTTCTTC.

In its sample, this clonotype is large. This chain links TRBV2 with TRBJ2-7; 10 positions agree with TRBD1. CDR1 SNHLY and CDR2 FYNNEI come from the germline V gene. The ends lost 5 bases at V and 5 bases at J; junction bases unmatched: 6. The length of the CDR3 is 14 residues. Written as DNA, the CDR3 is TGTGCCAGCAGTCCCGGGACAGGGGTAGACGAGCAGTACTTC. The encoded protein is CASSPGTGVDEQYF.

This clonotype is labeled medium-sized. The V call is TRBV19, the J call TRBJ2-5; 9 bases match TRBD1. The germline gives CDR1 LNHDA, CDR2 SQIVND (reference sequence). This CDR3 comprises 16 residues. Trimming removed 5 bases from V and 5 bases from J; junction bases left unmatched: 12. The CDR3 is CASSPVAQGAVETQYF. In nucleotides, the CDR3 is TGTGCCAGTAGTCCCGTCGCACAGGGGGCGGTGGAGACCCAGTACTTC. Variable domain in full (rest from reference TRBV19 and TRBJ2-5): DGGITQSPKYLFRKEGQNVTLSCEQNLNHDAMYWYRQDPGQGLRLIYYSQIVNDFQKGDIAEGYSVSREKKESFPLTVTSAQKNPTAFYLCASSPVAQGAVETQYFGPGTRLLVL.

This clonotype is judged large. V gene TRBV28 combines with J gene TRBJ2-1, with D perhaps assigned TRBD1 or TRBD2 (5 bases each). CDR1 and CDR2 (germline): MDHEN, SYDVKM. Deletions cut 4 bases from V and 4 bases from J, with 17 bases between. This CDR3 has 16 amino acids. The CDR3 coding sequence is TGTGCCAGCAGTTCACGCCGGGACGGATTATACAATGAGCAGTTCTTC. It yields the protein CASSSRRDGLYNEQFF.

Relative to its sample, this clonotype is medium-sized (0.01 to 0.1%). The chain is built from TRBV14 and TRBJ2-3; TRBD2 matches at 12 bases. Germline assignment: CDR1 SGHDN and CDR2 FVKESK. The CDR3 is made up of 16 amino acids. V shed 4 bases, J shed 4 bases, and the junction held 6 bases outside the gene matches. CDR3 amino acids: CASSRPSGGAADTQYF. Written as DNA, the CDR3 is TGTGCCAGCAGCCGACCTAGCGGGGGGGCGGCAGATACGCAGTATTTT.

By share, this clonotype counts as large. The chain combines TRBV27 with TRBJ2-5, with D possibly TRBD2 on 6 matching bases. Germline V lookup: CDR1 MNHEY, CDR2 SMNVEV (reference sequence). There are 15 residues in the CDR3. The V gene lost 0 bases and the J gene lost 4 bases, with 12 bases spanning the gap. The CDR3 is CASSLSSMGGETQYF. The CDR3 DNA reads TGTGCCAGCAGTTTATCATCTATGGGGGGAGAGACCCAGTACTTC.

The CDR3 loop reads CASTRQGARPQHF. The CDR3 DNA reads as TGTGCCAGTACCAGACAGGGGGCCCGGCCCCAGCATTTT. The rearrangement uses TRBV19 and TRBJ1-5; TRBD1 agrees at 10 bases. In germline, CDR1 is LNHDA, CDR2 SQIVND (reference sequence). V shed 7 bases and J 9 bases; nucleotides not matched to a gene: 6. This CDR3 contains 13 residues.

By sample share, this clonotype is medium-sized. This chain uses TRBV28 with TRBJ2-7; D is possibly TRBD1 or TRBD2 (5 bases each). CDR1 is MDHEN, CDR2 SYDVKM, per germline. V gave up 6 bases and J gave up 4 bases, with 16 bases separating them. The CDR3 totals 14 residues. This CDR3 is CASSPRAGLYEQYF. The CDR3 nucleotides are TGTGCCAGCAGCCCGAGGGCAGGGCTGTACGAGCAGTACTTC.

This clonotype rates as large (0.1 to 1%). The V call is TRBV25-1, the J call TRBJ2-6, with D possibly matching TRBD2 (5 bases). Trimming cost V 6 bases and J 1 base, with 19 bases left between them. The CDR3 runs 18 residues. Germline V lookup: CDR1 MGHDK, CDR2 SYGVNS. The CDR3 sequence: CASRAGLFTKSGANVLTF. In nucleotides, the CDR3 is TGTGCCAGCAGAGCCGGACTTTTTACTAAGTCTGGGGCCAACGTCCTGACTTTC.

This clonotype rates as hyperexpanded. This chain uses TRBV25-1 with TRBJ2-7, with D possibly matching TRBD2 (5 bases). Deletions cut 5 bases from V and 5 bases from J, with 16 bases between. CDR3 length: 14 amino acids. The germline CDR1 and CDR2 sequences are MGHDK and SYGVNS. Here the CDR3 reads CASSSRRGNNEQYF. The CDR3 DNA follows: TGTGCCAGCAGTTCAAGGAGAGGGAACAACGAGCAGTACTTC.

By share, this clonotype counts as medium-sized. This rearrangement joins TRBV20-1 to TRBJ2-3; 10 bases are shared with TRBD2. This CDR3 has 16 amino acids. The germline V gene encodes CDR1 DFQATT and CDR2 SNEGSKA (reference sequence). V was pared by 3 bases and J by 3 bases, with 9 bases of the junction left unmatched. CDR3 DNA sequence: TGCAGTGCTAGGGATGGGCTAGCGGGAGAAACAGATACGCAGTATTTT. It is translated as CSARDGLAGETDTQYF.

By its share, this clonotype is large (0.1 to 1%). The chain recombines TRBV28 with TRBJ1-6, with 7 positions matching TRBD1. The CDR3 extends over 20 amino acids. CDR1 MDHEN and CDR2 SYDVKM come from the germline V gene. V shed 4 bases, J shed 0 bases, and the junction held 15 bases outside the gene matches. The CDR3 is CASSSLSPRDRSSYNSPLHF. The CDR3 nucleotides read TGTGCCAGCAGTTCCCTCTCACCCCGGGACAGAAGCTCCTATAATTCACCCCTCCACTTT.

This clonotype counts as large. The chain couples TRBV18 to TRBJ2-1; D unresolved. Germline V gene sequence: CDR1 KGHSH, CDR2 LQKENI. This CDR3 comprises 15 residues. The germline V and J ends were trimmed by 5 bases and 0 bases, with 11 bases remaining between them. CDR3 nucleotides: TGTGCCAGCTCAAAAGCAGGATACTCCTACAATGAGCAGTTCTTC. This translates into CASSKAGYSYNEQFF.